The T cell receptor beta chain under discussion was sequenced for a study of technical replicates of blood from a handful of donors. The protocol was immunoSEQ multiplex PCR, while the TCRdb copy is restricted to in-frame clones and leaves out a portion. Seen here are about 100,000 clones, approximately 96% observed once, and the top ten hold 0.22%. Germline loops: CDR1 SQVTM, CDR2 ANQGSEA. CDR3 length: 15 amino acids. The junction had 6 bases not matched to a gene; V was cut back by 2 bases and J by 4 bases. This clone was seen only once. The receptor was derived from a human donor in good health. The chain is built from TRBV29-1 and TRBJ2-7; 12 nucleotides align to TRBD1. Source material: T cells isolated from PBMCs. The CDR3: CSVERPGQGAYEQYF. The CDR3 DNA follows: TGCAGCGTTGAAAGACCGGGACAGGGGGCTTACGAGCAGTACTTC.